This T cell receptor (beta chain) was sequenced during a study of blood T cell repertoires in COVID-19. Trimming shortened V by 0 bases and J by 4 bases, and 15 bases separated the two germline ends. CDR3 length: 16 residues. CDR1 SGHAT and CDR2 FQNNGV come from the germline V gene. Authors' processing steps: Amplification from reference gene primers served as the basis for estimated nucleated cell counts. TCRdb keeps only in-frame clones here, not all; method: immunoSEQ multiplex PCR. For V, J and clone size, that table is used; D and trimming come from the DNA. The repertoire consists of more than 35,000 clones, with 87% occurring once and the leading ten covering 20%.

The origin of this receptor is a man aged 60-69 years with acute or convalescent COVID-19. The sample taken for sequencing was peripheral blood. V usage is TRBV11-2 and J usage is TRBJ1-2; D call uncertain. CDR3 DNA sequence: TGTGCCAGCAGCTTAGATTTGGCGGCGGGTTCCTATGGCTACACCTTC. This sequence encodes CASSLDLAAGSYGYTF.